This TCR beta chain originates from a study of blood T cell repertoires in COVID-19. Study overall: Samples came from the United States, Italy and Spain, spanning acute and convalescent COVID-19. In each case, the material was cDNA or gDNA derived from T cells, B-cell-depleted T cells, or PBMCs.

As handled by the study authors: Researchers report that nucleated cell counts were estimated from reference gene primer amplification. The protocol was immunoSEQ multiplex PCR, while the TCRdb copy is restricted to in-frame clones and leaves out a portion. V, J and clone size reflect that table, while D and trimming were determined from the DNA. The data show about 150,000 clones, with 80% seen just once and 10% to 15% held by the top ten. J gave up 6 bases and V 7 bases, and 5 bases lay outside the gene matches. Germline values: CDR1 MDHEN, CDR2 SYDVKM. The CDR3 runs 14 residues. The sequenced sample consisted of peripheral blood. J is TRBJ2-2 and V is TRBV28, with 10 bases identical to TRBD1. The TCR originated in a man aged 55 to 70 with active or convalescent COVID-19. The CDR3 coding sequence is TGTGCCAGCAAGCGGGACAGGGGAGCCGGGGAGCTGTTTTTT. Its protein product is CASKRDRGAGELFF. Variable domain in full (rest from reference TRBV28 and TRBJ2-2): DVKVTQSSRYLVKRTGEKVFLECVQDMDHENMFWYRQDPGLGLRLIYFSYDVKMKEKGDIPEGYSVSREKKERFSLILESASTNQTSMYLCASKRDRGAGELFFGEGSRLTVL.